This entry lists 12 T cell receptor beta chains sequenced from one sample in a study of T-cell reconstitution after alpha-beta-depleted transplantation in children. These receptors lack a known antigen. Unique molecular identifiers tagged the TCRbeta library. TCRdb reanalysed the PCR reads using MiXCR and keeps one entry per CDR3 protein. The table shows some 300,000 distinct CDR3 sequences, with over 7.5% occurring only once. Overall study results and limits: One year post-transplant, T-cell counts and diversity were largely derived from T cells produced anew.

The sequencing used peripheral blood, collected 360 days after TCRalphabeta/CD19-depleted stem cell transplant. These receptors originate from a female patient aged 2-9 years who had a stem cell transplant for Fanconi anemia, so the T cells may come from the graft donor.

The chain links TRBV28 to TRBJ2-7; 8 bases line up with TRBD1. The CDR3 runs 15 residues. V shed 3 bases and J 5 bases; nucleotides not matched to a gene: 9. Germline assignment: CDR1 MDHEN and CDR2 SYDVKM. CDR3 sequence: CASSFQGPGGHEQYF. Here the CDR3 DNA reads TGTGCCAGCAGTTTTCAGGGGCCAGGGGGCCACGAGCAGTACTTC.

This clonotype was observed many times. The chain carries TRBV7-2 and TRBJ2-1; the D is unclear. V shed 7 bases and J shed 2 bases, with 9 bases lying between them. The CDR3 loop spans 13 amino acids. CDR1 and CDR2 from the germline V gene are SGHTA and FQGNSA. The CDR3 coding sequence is TGTGCCAGCATCCGTGTCCCCTACAATGAGCAGTTCTTC. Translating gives CASIRVPYNEQFF.

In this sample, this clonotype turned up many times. In DNA form, the CDR3 reads TGTGCCATCAGTGAGTCGATTTCACAGCAAGAGACCCAGTACTTC. Its protein is CAISESISQQETQYF. The gene calls are TRBV10-3 and TRBJ2-5; D is unclear. Trimming shortened V by 0 bases and J by 2 bases, and 10 bases separated the two germline ends. This CDR3 has 15 amino acids. The germline CDR1 and CDR2 sequences are ENHRY and SYGVKD.

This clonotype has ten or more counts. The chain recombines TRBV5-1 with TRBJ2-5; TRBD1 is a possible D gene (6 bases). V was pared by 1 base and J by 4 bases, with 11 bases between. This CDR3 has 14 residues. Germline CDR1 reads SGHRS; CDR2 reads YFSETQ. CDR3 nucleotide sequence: TGCGCCAGCAGCTTGACAGGGTTCCGAGAGACCCAGTACTTC. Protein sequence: CASSLTGFRETQYF.

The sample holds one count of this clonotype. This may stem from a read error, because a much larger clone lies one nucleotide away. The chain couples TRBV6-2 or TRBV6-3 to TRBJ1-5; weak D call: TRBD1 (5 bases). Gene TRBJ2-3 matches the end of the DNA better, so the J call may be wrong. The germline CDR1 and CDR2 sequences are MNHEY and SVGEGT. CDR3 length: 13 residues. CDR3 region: CASSRPGNQPQYF. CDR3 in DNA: TGTGCCAGCAGTCGTCCAGGGAATCAGCCCCAGTATTTT.

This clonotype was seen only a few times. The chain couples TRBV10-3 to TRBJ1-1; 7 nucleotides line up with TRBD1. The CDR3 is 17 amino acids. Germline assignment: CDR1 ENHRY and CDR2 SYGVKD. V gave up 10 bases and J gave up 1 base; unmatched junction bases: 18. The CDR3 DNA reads TGTGCCACCTTGACCAACAGGGGATGGGCCCAGAACACTGAAGCTTTCTTT. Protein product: CATLTNRGWAQNTEAFF.

The CDR3 DNA is TGTGCCAGCAGTGGACAGGGGGGGAGCACTGAAGCTTTCTTT. It codes for CASSGQGGSTEAFF. The V call is TRBV25-1, the J call TRBJ1-1; the match to TRBD1 covers 9 bases. This CDR3 is built from 14 residues. The V segment lost 4 bases and the J segment 4 bases; nucleotides outside the gene matches: 4. Per germline, CDR1 MGHDK and CDR2 SYGVNS.

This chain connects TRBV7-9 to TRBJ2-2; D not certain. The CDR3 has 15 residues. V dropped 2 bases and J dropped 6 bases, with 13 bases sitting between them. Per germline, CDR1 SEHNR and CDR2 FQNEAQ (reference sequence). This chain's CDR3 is CASSLTKDGSGELFF. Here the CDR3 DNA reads TGTGCCAGCAGCTTAACTAAGGACGGGTCCGGGGAGCTGTTTTTT.

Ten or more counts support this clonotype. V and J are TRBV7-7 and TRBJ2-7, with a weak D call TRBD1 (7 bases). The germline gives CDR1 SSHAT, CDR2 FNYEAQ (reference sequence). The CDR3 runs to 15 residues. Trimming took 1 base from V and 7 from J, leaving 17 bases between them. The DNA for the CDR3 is TGTGCCAGCAGCTTAGAGCAGGGGGGTTTTAGTGAGCAGTACTTC. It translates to CASSLEQGGFSEQYF.

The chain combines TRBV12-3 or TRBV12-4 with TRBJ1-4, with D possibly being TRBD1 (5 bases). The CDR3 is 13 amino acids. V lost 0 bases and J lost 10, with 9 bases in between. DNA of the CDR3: TGTGCCAGCAGTTTAGCGCAGGGCGGAAAACTGTTTTTT. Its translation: CASSLAQGGKLFF.

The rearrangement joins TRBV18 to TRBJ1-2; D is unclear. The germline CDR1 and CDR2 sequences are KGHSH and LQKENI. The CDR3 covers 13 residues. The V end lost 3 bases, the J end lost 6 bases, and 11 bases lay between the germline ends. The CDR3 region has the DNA TGTGCCAGCTCACCGATAGTAGGAGATGGCTACACCTTC. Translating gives CASSPIVGDGYTF.

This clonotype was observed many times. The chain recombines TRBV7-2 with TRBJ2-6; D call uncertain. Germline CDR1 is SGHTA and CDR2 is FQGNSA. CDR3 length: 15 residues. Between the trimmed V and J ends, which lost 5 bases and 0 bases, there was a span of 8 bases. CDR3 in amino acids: CASSQRISGANVLTF. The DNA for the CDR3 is TGTGCCAGCAGCCAACGGATCTCTGGGGCCAACGTCCTGACTTTC.